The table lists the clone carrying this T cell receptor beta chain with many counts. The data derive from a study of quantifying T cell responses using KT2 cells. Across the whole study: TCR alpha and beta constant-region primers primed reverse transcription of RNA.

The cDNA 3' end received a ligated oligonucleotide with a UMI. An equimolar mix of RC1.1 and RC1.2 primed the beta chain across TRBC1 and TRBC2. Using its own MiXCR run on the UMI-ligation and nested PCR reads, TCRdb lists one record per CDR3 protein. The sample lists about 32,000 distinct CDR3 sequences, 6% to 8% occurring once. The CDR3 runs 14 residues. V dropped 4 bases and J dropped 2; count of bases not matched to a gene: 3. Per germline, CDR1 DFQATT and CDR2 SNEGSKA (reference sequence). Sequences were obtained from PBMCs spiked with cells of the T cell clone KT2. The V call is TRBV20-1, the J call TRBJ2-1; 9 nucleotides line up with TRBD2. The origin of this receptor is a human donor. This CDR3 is CSAKGGGAYNEQFF. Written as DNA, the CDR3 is TGCAGTGCTAAGGGCGGGGGGGCCTACAATGAGCAGTTCTTC.